This T cell receptor beta chain was identified during a study of blood T cells in healthy people across ages. V was clipped by 1 base and J by 10 bases, with 10 bases between them. The CDR3 consists of 12 residues. Germline-derived CDR1 and CDR2 are LGHDT and YNNKEL (reference sequence). Next came a second PCR, run for about 6 to 12 cycles, which used a sample-barcoded 5' primer along with a J-beta primer mix. One entry per CDR3 protein, called by TCRdb with MiXCR from the 5' RACE reads. Here the sample spans hundreds of thousands of distinct CDR3 sequences, under 40% being singletons. This clonotype showed up many times.

The TCR sequence derives from a man younger than 35 in good health. This chain links TRBV3-1 with TRBJ2-5; possibly TRBD2 for D (6 bases). The sequenced material came from blood. The CDR3 coding sequence is TGTGCCAGCAGCCAAGCGGGACTCCTCCAGTACTTC. It translates to CASSQAGLLQYF.